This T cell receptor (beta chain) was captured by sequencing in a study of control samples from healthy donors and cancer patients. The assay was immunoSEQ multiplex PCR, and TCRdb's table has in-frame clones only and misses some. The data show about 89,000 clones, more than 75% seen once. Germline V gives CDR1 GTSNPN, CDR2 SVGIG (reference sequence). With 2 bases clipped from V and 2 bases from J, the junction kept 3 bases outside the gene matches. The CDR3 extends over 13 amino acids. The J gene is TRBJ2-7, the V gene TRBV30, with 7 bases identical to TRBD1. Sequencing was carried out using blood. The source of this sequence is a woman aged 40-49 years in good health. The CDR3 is CAWSPGTAYEQYF. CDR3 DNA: TGTGCCTGGAGTCCCGGGACAGCCTACGAGCAGTACTTC.